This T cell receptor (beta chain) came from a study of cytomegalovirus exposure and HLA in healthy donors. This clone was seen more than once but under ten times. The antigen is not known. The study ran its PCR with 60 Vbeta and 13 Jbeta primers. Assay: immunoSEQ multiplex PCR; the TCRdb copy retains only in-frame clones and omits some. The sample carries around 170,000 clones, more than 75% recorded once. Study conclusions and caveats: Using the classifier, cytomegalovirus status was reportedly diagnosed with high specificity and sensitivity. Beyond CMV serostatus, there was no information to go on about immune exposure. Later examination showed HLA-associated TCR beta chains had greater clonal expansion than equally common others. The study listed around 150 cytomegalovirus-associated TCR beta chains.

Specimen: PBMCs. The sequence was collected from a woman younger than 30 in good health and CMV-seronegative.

Written as DNA, the CDR3 is TGTGCCAGCAGCTTTACAGGGGGCGATTCATTCGGCCTCTACGAGCAGTACTTC. Amino acid sequence: CASSFTGGDSFGLYEQYF. The chain joins TRBV13 to TRBJ2-7; 9 bases are shared with TRBD1. Germline CDR1 and CDR2: PRHDT and FYEKMQ (reference sequence). The CDR3 sequence is 18 residues long. J was trimmed by 3 bases and V by 3 bases; bases with no gene match: 15.